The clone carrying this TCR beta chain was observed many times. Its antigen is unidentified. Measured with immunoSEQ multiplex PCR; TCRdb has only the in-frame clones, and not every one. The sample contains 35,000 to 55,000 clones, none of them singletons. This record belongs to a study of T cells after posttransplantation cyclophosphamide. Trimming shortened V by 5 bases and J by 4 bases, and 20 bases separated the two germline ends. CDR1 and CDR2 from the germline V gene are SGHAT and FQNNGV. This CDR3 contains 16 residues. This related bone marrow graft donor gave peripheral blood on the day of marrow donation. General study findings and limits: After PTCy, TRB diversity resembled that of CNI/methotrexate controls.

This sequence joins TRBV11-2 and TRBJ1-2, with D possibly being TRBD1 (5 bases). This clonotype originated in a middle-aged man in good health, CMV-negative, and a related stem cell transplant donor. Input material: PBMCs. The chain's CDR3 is CASSPNLGGGLYGYTF. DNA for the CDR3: TGTGCCAGCAGCCCGAACCTGGGGGGAGGCCTCTATGGCTACACCTTC.